These 26 T cell receptor beta chains originate from one sample sequenced in a study of blood T cell repertoires in COVID-19. The assay was immunoSEQ multiplex PCR, and TCRdb's table has in-frame clones only and misses some. The data contain 150,000 to 200,000 clones, roughly 82% of them singletons. Sequences were obtained from PBMCs or T cells enriched from blood (not recorded which). All receptors derive from a man aged 45 to 65 who had recovered from COVID-19.

The chain links TRBV12-5 to TRBJ1-2, with TRBD1 identical over 9 bases. CDR3 length: 14 residues. The germline gives CDR1 LGHNT, CDR2 FRNRAP. J lost 2 bases, V lost 7 bases, and 5 bases had no gene match. DNA for the CDR3: TGTGCTAGTGCCCCCGGGACAGGGAACTATGGCTACACCTTC. This sequence encodes CASAPGTGNYGYTF.

The chain employs TRBV2 and TRBJ2-5; D unclear. CDR1 SNHLY and CDR2 FYNNEI come from the germline V gene. The CDR3 is 14 residues long. V was pared by 2 bases and J by 2 bases, with 9 bases between. CDR3 sequence: CASSEITVQETQYF. The CDR3, as DNA: TGTGCCAGCAGTGAAATCACGGTACAAGAGACCCAGTACTTC.

V is TRBV24-1 and J is TRBJ1-5; unclear D gene. The CDR3 extends over 14 amino acids. Trimming removed 5 bases from V and 1 base from J, with 8 bases in between. CDR1 and CDR2 from the germline V gene are KGHDR and SFDVKD. This CDR3 is CATSVGLSNQPQHF. The CDR3 DNA sequence: TGTGCCACCAGTGTTGGACTGAGCAATCAGCCCCAGCATTTT.

V is TRBV5-1 and J is TRBJ1-3; 7 bases line up with TRBD1. J was trimmed by 2 bases and V by 1 base; bases with no gene match: 15. CDR1 is SGHRS, CDR2 YFSETQ, per germline. The CDR3 consists of 19 residues. The CDR3 reads CASSLNLQGKGLPGNTIYF. In DNA, the CDR3 is TGCGCCAGCAGCTTGAATTTACAGGGGAAGGGGCTGCCTGGAAACACCATATATTTT.

This clone has a single count. The V gene is TRBV6-5, the J gene TRBJ1-6; D possibly corresponds to TRBD1 (5 bases). CDR3 length equals 15 residues. V was cut by 5 bases and J by 4 bases, with 12 bases left in between. Germline CDR1 is MNHEY and CDR2 is SVGAGI. The CDR3 region is CASSPGDYYNSPLHF. The DNA for the CDR3 is TGTGCCAGCAGTCCCGGGGACTATTATAATTCACCCCTCCACTTT.

The chain has TRBV5-1 and TRBJ2-7; a possible D gene is TRBD2 (7 bases). Between the trimmed V and J ends, which lost 7 bases and 0 bases, there was a span of 14 bases. Germline V gives CDR1 SGHRS, CDR2 YFSETQ. The CDR3 contains 14 residues. The DNA for the CDR3 is TGCGCCAGCCGGGGGGCGGTGAGCTCCTACGAGCAGTACTTC. Amino acid sequence: CASRGAVSSYEQYF.

The CDR3 region has the DNA TGTGCCAGCAGCTTACTCAGGGCCACTGAAGCTTTCTTT. It is translated as CASSLLRATEAFF. This rearrangement joins TRBV11-1 to TRBJ1-1; perhaps TRBD1 as D (5 bases). Germline V gives CDR1 SGHAT, CDR2 FQDESV (reference sequence). The length of the CDR3 is 13 residues. The ends were cut back, 2 bases at V and 4 bases at J, with 8 bases in the middle.

DNA of the CDR3: TGTGCCAGCAGCTTAGATGGGCAGGGAGAAGCTTTCTTT. Residues: CASSLDGQGEAFF. V and J are TRBV11-3 and TRBJ1-1; tentative D call: TRBD1 (5 bases). The CDR3 covers 13 residues. Trimming removed 0 bases at V and 8 bases at J, with 10 bases between. From germline, CDR1 is SGHNT and CDR2 YENEEA.

The CDR3 coding sequence is TGCGCCAGCAGCCCAAGGGGGGGCTCGGGGGAAGAGACCCAGTACTTC. Translated: CASSPRGGSGEETQYF. The chain is built from TRBV5-1 and TRBJ2-5; a weak D match, TRBD2 (7 bases). V was cut by 4 bases and J by 3 bases, with 19 bases left in between. CDR1 and CDR2 (germline): SGHRS, YFSETQ. The CDR3 sequence is 16 residues long.

This sequence joins TRBV6-5 and TRBJ1-2; TRBD1 aligns across 9 bases. This CDR3 is 13 amino acids long. V gave up 6 bases and J gave up 3 bases; unmatched junction bases: 2. Germline CDR1 MNHEY, CDR2 SVGAGI. The CDR3: CASRTGGYYGYTF. The CDR3 DNA follows: TGTGCCAGCAGGACAGGGGGATACTATGGCTACACCTTC.

The V gene is TRBV29-1, the J gene TRBJ2-2; D gene uncertain. Germline assignment: CDR1 SQVTM and CDR2 ANQGSEA. The CDR3 is 14 residues long. Trimming stripped 2 bases from V and 0 bases from J, with 7 bases between. This CDR3 reads CSVESHSNTGELFF. CDR3 bases: TGCAGCGTTGAAAGTCACTCGAACACCGGGGAGCTGTTTTTT.

The chain is built from TRBV5-6 and TRBJ2-2; 8 nucleotides match TRBD1. From germline, CDR1 is SGHDT and CDR2 YYEEEE. The CDR3 length is 15 residues. The junction had 5 bases not matched to a gene; V was cut back by 4 bases and J by 3 bases. CDR3 sequence: CASSDWTGYTGELFF. The CDR3 nucleotides are TGTGCCAGCAGCGACTGGACAGGGTACACCGGGGAGCTGTTTTTT.

This chain joins TRBV2 and TRBJ1-6; 7 bases map to TRBD1. CDR3 length equals 14 residues. Trimming cost V 6 bases and J 16 bases; bases outside gene matches: 15. Germline loops: CDR1 SNHLY, CDR2 FYNNEI. The CDR3 spells CASSQGVKGRRLHF. The CDR3 DNA follows: TGTGCCAGCAGCCAGGGGGTTAAGGGACGGAGACTCCACTTT.

With regard to this clone: The junction and the germline gene differ at one end; a read error may be behind it. CDR3 loop: CASSIAGTDPREWNF. CDR3 nucleotides: TGTGCCAGTAGTATAGCAGGGACAGATCCAAGAGAGTGGAACTTC. The rearrangement links TRBV19 to TRBJ2-5; 7 nucleotides line up with TRBD1. CDR1 and CDR2 from the germline V gene are LNHDA and SQIVND (reference sequence). This CDR3 is built from 15 residues.

This CDR3 reads CASSSPLAGGFESTDTQYF. The CDR3 region has the DNA TGTGCCAGCAGCTCCCCTTTAGCGGGGGGCTTCGAGAGCACAGATACGCAGTATTTT. This chain joins TRBV6-6 and TRBJ2-3, with TRBD2 matching 10 bases. V gave up 6 bases and J gave up 0 bases; unmatched junction bases: 15. The CDR3 sequence is 19 residues long. The germline gives CDR1 MNHNY, CDR2 SVGAGI (reference sequence).

The chain uses TRBV27 and TRBJ1-6; 7 bases are a match to TRBD1. V lost 8 bases and J lost 4; bases outside the gene matches: 11. CDR3 length equals 16 residues. Germline-derived CDR1 and CDR2 are MNHEY and SMNVEV (reference sequence). CDR3 sequence: CASGGGDRIYNSPLHF. The DNA for the CDR3 is TGTGCCAGCGGCGGAGGGGACAGAATTTATAATTCACCCCTCCACTTT.

The chain couples TRBV5-6 to TRBJ1-2; tentatively, D is TRBD1 (6 bases). The length of the CDR3 is 16 residues. CDR1 is SGHDT, CDR2 YYEEEE, per germline. The V end was cut by 4 bases, the J end by 2 bases, with 18 bases between. The CDR3 loop reads CASSPPVQGANYGYTF. Here the CDR3 DNA reads TGTGCCAGCAGCCCACCAGTACAGGGCGCCAACTATGGCTACACCTTC.

The chain recombines TRBV28 with TRBJ2-7; tentative D call: TRBD1 (5 bases). Germline loops: CDR1 MDHEN, CDR2 SYDVKM. The germline V and J ends were trimmed by 3 bases and 6 bases, with 18 bases remaining between them. The CDR3 spans 15 residues. The DNA for the CDR3 is TGTGCCAGCAGTTTTCGCGACAGATGGCCCAGCGAGCAGTACTTC. This codes for CASSFRDRWPSEQYF.

The chain employs TRBV5-1 and TRBJ1-1; weak D call: TRBD1 (6 bases). Trimming took 3 bases from V and 4 from J, leaving 16 bases between them. This CDR3 has 15 residues. Germline assignment: CDR1 SGHRS and CDR2 YFSETQ. The CDR3 reads CASSSSGGTGTEAFF. DNA of the CDR3: TGCGCCAGCAGCTCGTCTGGGGGCACCGGCACTGAAGCTTTCTTT. Complete variable domain (other parts from reference TRBV5-1 and TRBJ1-1): KAGVTQTPRYLIKTRGQQVTLSCSPISGHRSVSWYQQTPGQGLQFLFEYFSETQRNKGNFPGRFSGRQFSNSRSEMNVSTLELGDSALYLCASSSSGGTGTEAFFGQGTRLTVV.

The chain links TRBV19 to TRBJ1-5; no reliable D call. The CDR3 is made up of 12 amino acids. Germline CDR1 and CDR2: LNHDA and SQIVND (reference sequence). V gave up 2 bases and J gave up 6 bases, with 5 bases separating them. The CDR3 region is CASSIYPQPQHF. In nucleotides, the CDR3 is TGTGCCAGTAGTATATATCCTCAGCCCCAGCATTTT.

This chain connects TRBV5-5 to TRBJ1-3, with D unclear. This CDR3 is 12 amino acids long. V was pared by 2 bases and J by 3 bases, with 3 bases between. CDR1 and CDR2 from the germline V gene are SGHKS and YYEKEE (reference sequence). In DNA form, the CDR3 reads TGTGCCAGCAGCTTACTTGGAAACACCATATATTTT. The encoded protein is CASSLLGNTIYF.

The rearrangement joins TRBV5-1 to TRBJ1-3; D is perhaps TRBD1 (6 bases). Trimming removed 4 bases from V and 2 bases from J, with 22 bases in between. Germline CDR1 reads SGHRS; CDR2 reads YFSETQ. This CDR3 is built from 18 residues. In DNA, the CDR3 is TGCGCCAGCAGCCCCCTCCCCCAGGGGTCTTATACTGGAAACACCATATATTTT. This gives the protein CASSPLPQGSYTGNTIYF.

The CDR3 sequence is CSASRGSSYNEQFF. CDR3 nucleotide sequence: TGCAGTGCTAGTCGGGGGAGCTCCTACAATGAGCAGTTCTTC. This chain links TRBV20-1 with TRBJ2-1; D is possibly TRBD2 (6 bases). Germline V gene data show CDR1 as DFQATT and CDR2 as SNEGSKA (reference sequence). Trimming stripped 3 bases from V and 0 bases from J, with 9 bases between. The CDR3 sequence is 14 residues long.

This rearrangement joins TRBV5-1 to TRBJ1-2; D gene unclear. V gave up 2 bases and J gave up 3 bases, with 8 bases separating them. Germline CDR1 SGHRS, CDR2 YFSETQ. CDR3 size: 13 residues. This CDR3 is CASSFVADYGYTF. CDR3 sequence (DNA): TGCGCCAGCAGCTTTGTGGCAGACTATGGCTACACCTTC.

This clone was detected once. The chain employs TRBV28 and TRBJ2-3; D gene uncertain. CDR1 and CDR2 from the germline V gene are MDHEN and SYDVKM. V lost 5 bases, J lost 2 bases, and 11 bases lay in between. This CDR3 has 14 residues. The CDR3 sequence: CASSPGADTDTQYF. The CDR3 DNA reads as TGTGCCAGCAGTCCTGGTGCGGACACAGATACGCAGTATTTT. The full variable domain, in which reference TRBV28 and TRBJ2-3 provide the parts outside the CDR3, is DVKVTQSSRYLVKRTGEKVFLECVQDMDHENMFWYRQDPGLGLRLIYFSYDVKMKEKGDIPEGYSVSREKKERFSLILESASTNQTSMYLCASSPGADTDTQYFGPGTRLTVL.

V usage is TRBV11-2 and J usage is TRBJ1-3; 7 bases match TRBD1. The germline V gene encodes CDR1 SGHAT and CDR2 FQNNGV. The CDR3 is 16 residues long. J gave up 0 bases and V 3 bases, and 5 bases lay outside the gene matches. The CDR3 sequence: CASSFQGGDSGNTIYF. The CDR3 nucleotides read TGTGCCAGCAGCTTTCAAGGGGGCGACTCTGGAAACACCATATATTTT. Drawing the rest from reference TRBV11-2 and TRBJ1-3, the complete variable domain is EAGVAQSPRYKIIEKRQSVAFWCNPISGHATLYWYQQILGQGPKLLIQFQNNGVVDDSQLPKDRFSAERLKGVDSTLKIQPAKLEDSAVYLCASSFQGGDSGNTIYFGEGSWLTVV.